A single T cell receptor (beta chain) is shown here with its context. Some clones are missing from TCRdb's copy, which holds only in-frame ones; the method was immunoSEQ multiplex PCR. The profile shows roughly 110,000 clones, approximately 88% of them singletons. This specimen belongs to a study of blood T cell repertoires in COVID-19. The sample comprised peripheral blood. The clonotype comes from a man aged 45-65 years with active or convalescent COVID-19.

The CDR3 sequence: CASSQGAGARNQPQHF. The CDR3 DNA follows: TGTGCCAGCAGCCAAGGGGCAGGGGCGCGCAATCAGCCCCAGCATTTT. The chain carries TRBV3-1 (or the pseudogene TRBV3-2) and TRBJ1-5; weak D call: TRBD1 (6 bases). The germline CDR1 and CDR2 sequences are LGHDT and YNNKEL (reference sequence). This CDR3 has 16 residues. The V and J ends lost 1 base and 2 bases respectively, with 12 bases between them.